This entry is about one TCR beta chain. Its target is not known. Germline trimming cut 6 bases from V and 3 bases from J; bases unmatched to any gene: 3. CDR1 and CDR2 from the germline V gene are LGHDT and YNNKEL (reference sequence). This CDR3 contains 15 residues. The sample originates from a study of naive and memory T cell subsets. General observations from the study: Naive repertoires, especially CD8, held a few larger clonotypes, possibly memory cells re-expressing CD45RA.

Separate alpha and beta amplification began at the second PCR step. Both TRBC1 and TRBC2 were covered by a beta constant-region primer of two equimolar oligonucleotides. Nested alpha and beta constant-region primers with the SP2 primer drove four PCR rounds on ligated cDNA. TCRdb passed the UMI-ligation and nested PCR reads through MiXCR, listing each CDR3 protein once. The top ten clones hold 0.085% to 0.11% of a sample with 150,000 or so distinct CDR3 sequences, roughly 20% of them seen once. This clonotype originated in a human donor in good health. Sequencing used naive CD4+ T cells from blood. The J gene is TRBJ2-3, the V gene TRBV3-1, with 13 bases matching TRBD2. The CDR3 reads CASRRLAGGTDTQYF. DNA for the CDR3: TGTGCCAGCAGACGACTAGCGGGAGGAACAGATACGCAGTATTTT.